Sequencing of this TCR beta chain was carried out in a study of PD-1 blockade in classical Hodgkin lymphoma. Repertoires were generated with immunoSEQ multiplex PCR, while TCRdb's copy carries only in-frame clones and drops some. The sample has 40,000 to 65,000 clones; 65% to 85% are singletons. V was pared by 4 bases and J by 0 bases, with 10 bases between. This CDR3 is built from 16 residues. From germline, CDR1 is MNHNS and CDR2 SASEGT. Findings of the study overall: Individuals initiating nivolumab under 1 year after ASCT were excluded. Relapsed/refractory patients reportedly had lower baseline diversity than newly diagnosed patients.

Relapse after autologous stem cell transplantation occurred in every patient, and brentuximab vedotin exposure varied. Best responses were complete response, partial response or progressive disease. Note on this clone: Its antigen is unknown.

This TCR was recovered from a human donor with classical Hodgkin lymphoma. The specimen was peripheral blood mononuclear cells (PBMCs), collected at baseline. The genes are TRBV6-1 and TRBJ2-6; tentative D call: TRBD2 (6 bases). CDR3 sequence: CASSAIGGSGANVLTF. CDR3 sequence (DNA): TGTGCCAGCAGTGCCATCGGGGGCTCTGGGGCCAACGTCCTGACTTTC.